This T cell receptor beta chain is from a study of T cells after yellow fever vaccination (dated by TCRdb to the late 2010s). About the study as a whole: The SMART-Seq v4 Ultra Low Input RNA kit was used to prepare libraries from fractions with low cell numbers. To follow T-cell clones before and after primary and booster YFV17D yellow fever vaccination, bulk TCR alpha and beta repertoires were sequenced over time. Bulk PBMC replicates and cell subsets were isolated from blood drawn at multiple timepoints before and after both primary and secondary immunization. Two healthy male donors, one aged 18 to 30 and one aged 30 to 40 years, made up the cohort.

The treatment or condition tag for this specimen amounts to: live attenuated yellow fever vaccine strain. PBMCs were isolated from peripheral blood using a standard Ficoll-Paque protocol. Dynabeads CD4 and CD8 positive selection kits were used to isolate CD4 and CD8 T-cell fractions. TriZol was used to extract RNA from bulk PBMCs, from CD4 and CD8 fractions, and from dextramer-positive and dextramer-negative fractions. Overall study results and their limits: Computational filtering was needed because FACS-sorted repertoires could contain abundant contaminating clonotypes from the bulk population. Most clones expanded after primary vaccination (about 96% of CD4 and 88% of CD8) were re-detected after the booster, suggesting that broad memory maintenance occurred. Because the study included only two donors, the extent to which the findings can be generalized is limited. The secondary T-cell response was weaker than the primary response but faster, peaking on day 5 instead of day 15. A small fraction of clonotypes appeared in both the CD4 and CD8 compartments, likely as a result of convergent recombination.

The germline V gene gives CDR1 as SNHLY and CDR2 as FYNNEI. V is cut back by 6 bases and J by 2 bases, with 14 bases in the junction unmatched. Its CDR3 holds 18 amino acids, cysteine through phenylalanine. Solely the CDR3 DNA is kept, with 54 bases framed from the first base. Synthesis of TCR cDNA relied on 5'RACE template switching, a step that introduced a universal primer site along with unique molecular identifiers. Priming of cDNA synthesis was performed from both the TCR alpha and TCR beta constant segments. Libraries were amplified in two PCR steps, with sample barcodes and sequencing adapters added in the second step. Sequencing of libraries was performed on Illumina HiSeq 2500 (2x100 bp) or NovaSeq (2x150 bp). The authors' analysis ran thus. MIGEC was used to demultiplex reads and collapse the reads into UMI consensus sequences, and MiXCR was used for V(D)J alignment. Vaccine-responding clonotypes were defined with edgeR using replicate PBMC samples, requiring FDR below 0.01 and a log2 fold change above 5 up to day 15. Each bulk clonotype was labeled CD4 or CD8 based on which sequenced repertoire, CD4 or CD8, contained the clonotype at higher abundance. TCRdb trimmed the raw reads at Q25, called clones with MiXCR and kept productive beta chains. For every CDR3 protein sequence, its rows merge into one entry that carries the most common genes and DNA. The V and J calls reflect TCRdb's pipeline rather than the authors' work. The sample records approximately 180,000 distinct CDR3 sequences, about 6.2% of which are singletons. The top ten constitute roughly 3% of the sample.

Of note for this clonotype: Its antigen is still unknown. Within one base of it there is no much larger clone, and no base qualities were kept.

The source material was CD4+ T cells sorted from PBMCs, sampled on the day of the first yellow fever vaccination. The chain uses TRBV2 and TRBJ1-5; TRBD1 lines up with 9 middle nucleotides. The receptor comes from a man aged 18-30 years who received the YFV17D yellow fever vaccine. The CDR3 loop reads CASRAGTGKAGRNQPQHF. The DNA sequence is as follows: TGTGCCAGCAGAGCCGGGACAGGGAAGGCGGGTCGCAATCAGCCCCAGCATTTT.